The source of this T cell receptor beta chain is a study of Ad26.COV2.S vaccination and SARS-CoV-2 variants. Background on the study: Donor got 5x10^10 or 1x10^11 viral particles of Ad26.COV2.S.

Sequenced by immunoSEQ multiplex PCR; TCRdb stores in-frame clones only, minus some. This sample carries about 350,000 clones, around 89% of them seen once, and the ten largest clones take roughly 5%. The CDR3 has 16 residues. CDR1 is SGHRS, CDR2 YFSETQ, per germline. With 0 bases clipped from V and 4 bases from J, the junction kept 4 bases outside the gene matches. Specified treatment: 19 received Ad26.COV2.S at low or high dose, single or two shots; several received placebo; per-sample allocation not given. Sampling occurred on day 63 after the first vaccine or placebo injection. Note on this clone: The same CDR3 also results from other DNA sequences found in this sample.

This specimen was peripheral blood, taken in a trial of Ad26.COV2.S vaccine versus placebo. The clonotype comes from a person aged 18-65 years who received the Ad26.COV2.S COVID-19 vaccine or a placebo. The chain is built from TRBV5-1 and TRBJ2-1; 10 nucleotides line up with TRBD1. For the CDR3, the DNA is TGCGCCAGCAGCTTGGGGACAGGGGGTTTTTACAATGAGCAGTTCTTC. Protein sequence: CASSLGTGGFYNEQFF.